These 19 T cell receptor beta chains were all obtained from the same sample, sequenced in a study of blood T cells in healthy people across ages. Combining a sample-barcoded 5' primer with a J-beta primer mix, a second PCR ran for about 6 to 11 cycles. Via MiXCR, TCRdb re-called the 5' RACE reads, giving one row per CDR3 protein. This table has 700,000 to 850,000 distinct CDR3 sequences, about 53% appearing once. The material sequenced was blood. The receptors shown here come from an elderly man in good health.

This CDR3 is CASGLRLANNEQFF. The DNA for the CDR3 is TGTGCCAGCGGGCTGCGACTAGCGAACAATGAGCAGTTCTTC. The chain joins TRBV7-2 to TRBJ2-1, with 8 bases aligning to TRBD2. The CDR3 runs 14 residues. The junction had 8 bases not matched to a gene; V was cut back by 8 bases and J by 5 bases. Germline loops: CDR1 SGHTA, CDR2 FQGNSA.

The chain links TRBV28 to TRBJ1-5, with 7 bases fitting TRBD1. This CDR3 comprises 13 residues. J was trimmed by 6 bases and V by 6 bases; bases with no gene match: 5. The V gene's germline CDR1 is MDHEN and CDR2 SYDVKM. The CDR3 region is CASSPGGFQPQHF. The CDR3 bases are TGTGCCAGCAGCCCAGGGGGTTTTCAGCCCCAGCATTTT.

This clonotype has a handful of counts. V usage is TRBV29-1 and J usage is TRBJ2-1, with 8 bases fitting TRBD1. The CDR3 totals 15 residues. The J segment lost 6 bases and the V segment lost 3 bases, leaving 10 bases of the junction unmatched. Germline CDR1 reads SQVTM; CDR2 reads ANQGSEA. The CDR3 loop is CSVEGGDRGGNEQFF. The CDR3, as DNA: TGCAGCGTTGAGGGGGGAGACAGGGGAGGCAATGAGCAGTTCTTC.

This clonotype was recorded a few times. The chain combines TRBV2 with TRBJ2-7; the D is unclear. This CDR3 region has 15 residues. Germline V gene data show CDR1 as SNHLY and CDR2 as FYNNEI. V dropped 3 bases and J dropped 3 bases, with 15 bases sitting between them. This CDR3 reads CASSENLIQIYEQYF. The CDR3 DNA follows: TGTGCCAGCAGTGAGAACTTGATACAGATCTACGAGCAGTACTTC.

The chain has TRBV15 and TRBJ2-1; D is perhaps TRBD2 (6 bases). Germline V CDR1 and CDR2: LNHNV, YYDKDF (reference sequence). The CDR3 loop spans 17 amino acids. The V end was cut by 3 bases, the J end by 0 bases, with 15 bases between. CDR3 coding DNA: TGTGCCACCAGCAGTTTTGGGACTTCCCCCTCCTACAATGAGCAGTTCTTC. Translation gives CATSSFGTSPSYNEQFF.

The CDR3 coding sequence is TGTGCCAGCAGCTTAAGAAGGGGACTAGCGGGACTATCGAACACCGGGGAGCTGTTTTTT. This gives the protein CASSLRRGLAGLSNTGELFF. The gene calls are TRBV7-9 and TRBJ2-2, with 13 bases matching TRBD2. V shed 2 bases and J 0 bases; nucleotides not matched to a gene: 9. There are 20 residues in the CDR3. The germline CDR1 and CDR2 sequences are SEHNR and FQNEAQ (reference sequence).

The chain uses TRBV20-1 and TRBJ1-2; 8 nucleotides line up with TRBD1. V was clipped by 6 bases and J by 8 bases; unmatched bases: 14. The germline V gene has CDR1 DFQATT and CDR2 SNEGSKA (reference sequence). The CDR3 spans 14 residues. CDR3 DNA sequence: TGCAGTGCACTGAACAGGGGGACGACGATAGGCTACACCTTC. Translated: CSALNRGTTIGYTF.

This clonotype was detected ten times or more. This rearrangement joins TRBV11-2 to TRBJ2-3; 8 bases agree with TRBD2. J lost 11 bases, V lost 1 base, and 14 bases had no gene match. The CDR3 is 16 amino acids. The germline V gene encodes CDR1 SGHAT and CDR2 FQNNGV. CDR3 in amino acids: CASSLVPTTSGGKQYF. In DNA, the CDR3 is TGTGCCAGCAGCTTAGTCCCGACTACTAGCGGCGGGAAGCAGTATTTT.

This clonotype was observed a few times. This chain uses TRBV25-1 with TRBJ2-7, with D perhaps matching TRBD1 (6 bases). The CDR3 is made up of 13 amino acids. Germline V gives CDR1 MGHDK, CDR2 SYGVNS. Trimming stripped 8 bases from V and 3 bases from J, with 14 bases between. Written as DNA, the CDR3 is TGTGCCAGCTCGATGACAGGATTCTACGAGCAGTACTTC. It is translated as CASSMTGFYEQYF.

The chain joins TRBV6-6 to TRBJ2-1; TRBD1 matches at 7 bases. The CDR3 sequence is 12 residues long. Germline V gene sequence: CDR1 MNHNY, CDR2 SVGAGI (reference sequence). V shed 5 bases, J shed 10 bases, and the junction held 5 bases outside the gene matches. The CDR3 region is CASSTGVGEQFF. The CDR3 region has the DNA TGTGCCAGCAGTACAGGGGTAGGGGAGCAGTTCTTC.

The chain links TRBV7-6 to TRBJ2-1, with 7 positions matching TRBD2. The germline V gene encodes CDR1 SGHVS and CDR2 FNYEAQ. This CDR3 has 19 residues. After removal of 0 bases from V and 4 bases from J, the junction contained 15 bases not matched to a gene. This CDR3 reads CASSLAAASGPRRYNEQFF. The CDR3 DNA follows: TGTGCCAGCAGCTTAGCGGCGGCTAGCGGACCACGGCGTTACAATGAGCAGTTCTTC.

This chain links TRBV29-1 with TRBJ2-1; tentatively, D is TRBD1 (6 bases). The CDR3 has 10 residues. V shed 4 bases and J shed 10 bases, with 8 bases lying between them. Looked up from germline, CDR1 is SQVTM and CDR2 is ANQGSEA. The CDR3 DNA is TGCAGCGTTGGTGGGACAGAGCAGTTCTTC. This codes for CSVGGTEQFF.

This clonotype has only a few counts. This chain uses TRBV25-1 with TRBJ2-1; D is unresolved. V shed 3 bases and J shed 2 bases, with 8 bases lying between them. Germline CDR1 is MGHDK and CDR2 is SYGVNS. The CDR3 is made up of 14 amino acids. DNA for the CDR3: TGTGCCAGCAGTGAGAGTGGTACCTACAATGAGCAGTTCTTC. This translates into CASSESGTYNEQFF.

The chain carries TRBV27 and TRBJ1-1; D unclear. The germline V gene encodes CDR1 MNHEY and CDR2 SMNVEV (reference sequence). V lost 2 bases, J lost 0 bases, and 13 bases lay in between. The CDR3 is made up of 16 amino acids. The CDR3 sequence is CASSLTARPLNTEAFF. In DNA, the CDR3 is TGTGCCAGCAGTTTAACCGCCAGGCCCTTGAACACTGAAGCTTTCTTT.

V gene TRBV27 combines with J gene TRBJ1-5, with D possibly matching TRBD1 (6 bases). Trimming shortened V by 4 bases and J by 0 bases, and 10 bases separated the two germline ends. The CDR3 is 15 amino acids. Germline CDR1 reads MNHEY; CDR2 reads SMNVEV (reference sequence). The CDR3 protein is CASSSQGYSNQPQHF. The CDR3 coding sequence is TGTGCCAGCAGTTCGCAGGGGTATAGCAATCAGCCCCAGCATTTT.

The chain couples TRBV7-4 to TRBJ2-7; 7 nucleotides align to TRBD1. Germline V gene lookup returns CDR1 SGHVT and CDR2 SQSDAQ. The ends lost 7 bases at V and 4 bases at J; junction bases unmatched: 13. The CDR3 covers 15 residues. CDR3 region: CASTPEGTEFYEQYF. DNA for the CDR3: TGTGCCAGCACCCCGGAAGGGACAGAATTTTACGAGCAGTACTTC.

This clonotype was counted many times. CDR3 residues: CASSQAGRTSRDRHAYF. DNA for the CDR3: TGCGCCAGCAGCCAGGCCGGCCGGACTTCCCGAGACAGGCACGCGTATTTT. The chain employs TRBV4-1 and TRBJ2-3; D is possibly TRBD1 (6 bases). The germline V gene encodes CDR1 MGHRA and CDR2 YSYEKL. V shed 3 bases and J shed 14 bases, with 30 bases lying between them. The CDR3 is 17 amino acids.

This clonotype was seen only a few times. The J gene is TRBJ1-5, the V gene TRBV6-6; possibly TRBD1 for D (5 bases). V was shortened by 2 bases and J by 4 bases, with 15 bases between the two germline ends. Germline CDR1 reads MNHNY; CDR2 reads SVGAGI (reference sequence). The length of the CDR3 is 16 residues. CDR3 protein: CASSYTSGLENQPQHF. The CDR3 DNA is TGTGCCAGCAGTTACACCTCGGGGCTGGAGAATCAGCCCCAGCATTTT.

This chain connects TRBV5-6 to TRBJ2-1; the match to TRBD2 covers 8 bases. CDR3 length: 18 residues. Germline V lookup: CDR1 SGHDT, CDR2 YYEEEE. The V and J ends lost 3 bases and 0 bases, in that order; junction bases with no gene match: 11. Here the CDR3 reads CASSSLAGTLSSYNEQFF. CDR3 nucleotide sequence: TGTGCCAGCAGCTCCTTAGCGGGAACCTTGAGCTCCTACAATGAGCAGTTCTTC.